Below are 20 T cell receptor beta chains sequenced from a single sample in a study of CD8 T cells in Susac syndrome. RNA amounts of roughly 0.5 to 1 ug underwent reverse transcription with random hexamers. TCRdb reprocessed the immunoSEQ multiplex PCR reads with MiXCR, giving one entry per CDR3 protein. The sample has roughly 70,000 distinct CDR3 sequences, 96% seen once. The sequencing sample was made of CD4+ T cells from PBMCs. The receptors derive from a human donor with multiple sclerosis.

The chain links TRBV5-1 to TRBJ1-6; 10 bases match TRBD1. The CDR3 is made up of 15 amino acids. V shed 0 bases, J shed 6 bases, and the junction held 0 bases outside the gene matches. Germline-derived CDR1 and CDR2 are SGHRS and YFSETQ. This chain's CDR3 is CASSLGDRGNSPLHF. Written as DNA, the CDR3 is TGCGCCAGCAGCTTGGGGGACAGGGGTAATTCACCCCTCCACTTT.

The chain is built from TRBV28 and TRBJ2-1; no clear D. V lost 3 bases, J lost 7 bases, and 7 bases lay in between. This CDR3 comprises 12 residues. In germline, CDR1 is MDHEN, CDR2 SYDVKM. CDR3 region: CASSLPRNEQFF. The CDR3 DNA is TGTGCCAGCAGTTTGCCCAGAAATGAGCAGTTCTTC.

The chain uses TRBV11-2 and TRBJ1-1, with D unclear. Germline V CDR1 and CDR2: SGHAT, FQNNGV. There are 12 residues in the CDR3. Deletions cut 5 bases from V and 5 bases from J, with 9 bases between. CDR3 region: CASSLLGTEAFF. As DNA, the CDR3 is TGTGCCAGCAGCCTGCTGGGGACTGAAGCTTTCTTT.

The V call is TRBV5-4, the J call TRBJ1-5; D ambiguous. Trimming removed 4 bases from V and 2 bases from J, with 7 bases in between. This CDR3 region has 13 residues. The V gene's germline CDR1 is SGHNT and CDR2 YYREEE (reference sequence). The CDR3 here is CASSIEGNQPQHF. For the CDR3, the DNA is TGTGCCAGCAGCATAGAGGGCAATCAGCCCCAGCATTTT.

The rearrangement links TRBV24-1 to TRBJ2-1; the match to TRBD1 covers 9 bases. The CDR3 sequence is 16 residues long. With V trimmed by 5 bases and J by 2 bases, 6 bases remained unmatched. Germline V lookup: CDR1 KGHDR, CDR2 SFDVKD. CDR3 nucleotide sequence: TGTGCCACCAGTGCCGCCGGACAGGGGACCTACAATGAGCAGTTCTTC. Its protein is CATSAAGQGTYNEQFF.

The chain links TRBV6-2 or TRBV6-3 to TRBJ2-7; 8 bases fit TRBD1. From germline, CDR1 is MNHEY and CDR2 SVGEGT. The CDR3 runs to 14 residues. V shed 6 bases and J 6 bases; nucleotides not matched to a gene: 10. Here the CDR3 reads CASRPGQGGGEQYF. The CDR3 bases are TGTGCCAGCAGGCCCGGACAGGGAGGAGGCGAGCAGTACTTC.

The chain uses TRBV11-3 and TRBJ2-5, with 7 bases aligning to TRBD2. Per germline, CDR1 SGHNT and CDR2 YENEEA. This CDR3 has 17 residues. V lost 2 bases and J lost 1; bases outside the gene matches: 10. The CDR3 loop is CASSLWLFGGTQETQYF. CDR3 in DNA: TGTGCCAGCAGCTTATGGCTCTTCGGGGGGACCCAAGAGACCCAGTACTTC.

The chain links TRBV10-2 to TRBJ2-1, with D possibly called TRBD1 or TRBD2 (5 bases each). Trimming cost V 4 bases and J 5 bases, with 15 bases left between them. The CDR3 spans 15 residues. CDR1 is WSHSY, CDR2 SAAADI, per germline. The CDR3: CASSAPGYGDNEQFF. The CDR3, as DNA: TGCGCCAGCAGTGCCCCAGGGTACGGGGACAATGAGCAGTTCTTC.

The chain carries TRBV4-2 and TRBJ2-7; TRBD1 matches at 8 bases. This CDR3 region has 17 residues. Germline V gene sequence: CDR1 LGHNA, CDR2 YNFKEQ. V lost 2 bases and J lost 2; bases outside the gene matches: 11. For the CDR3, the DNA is TGTGCCAGCAGCCAAACAACGGACAGGGCGAGAACCTACGAGCAGTACTTC. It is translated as CASSQTTDRARTYEQYF.

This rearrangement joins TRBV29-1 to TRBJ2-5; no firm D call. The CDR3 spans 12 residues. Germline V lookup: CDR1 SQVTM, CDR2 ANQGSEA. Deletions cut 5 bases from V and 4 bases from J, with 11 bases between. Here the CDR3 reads CSVPGIGETQYF. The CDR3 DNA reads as TGCAGCGTTCCGGGTATAGGAGAGACCCAGTACTTC.

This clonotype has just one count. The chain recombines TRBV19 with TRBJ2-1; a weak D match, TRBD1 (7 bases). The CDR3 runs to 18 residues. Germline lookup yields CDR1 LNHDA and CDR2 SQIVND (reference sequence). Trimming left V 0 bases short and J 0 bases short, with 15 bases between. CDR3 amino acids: CASSIEIGGQTSYNEQFF. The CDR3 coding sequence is TGTGCCAGTAGTATAGAAATCGGGGGACAGACCTCCTACAATGAGCAGTTCTTC.

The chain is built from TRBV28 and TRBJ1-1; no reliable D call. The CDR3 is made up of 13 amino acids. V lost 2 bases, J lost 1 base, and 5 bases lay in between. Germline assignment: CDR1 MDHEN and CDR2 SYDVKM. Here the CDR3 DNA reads TGTGCCAGCAGTTTAATAGAGAACACTGAAGCTTTCTTT. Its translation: CASSLIENTEAFF.

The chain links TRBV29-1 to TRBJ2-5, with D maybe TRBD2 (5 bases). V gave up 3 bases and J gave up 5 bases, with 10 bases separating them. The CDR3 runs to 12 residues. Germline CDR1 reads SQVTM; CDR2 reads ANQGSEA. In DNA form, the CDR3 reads TGCAGCGTTGATGAGCCGGGGGAGACCCAGTACTTC. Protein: CSVDEPGETQYF.

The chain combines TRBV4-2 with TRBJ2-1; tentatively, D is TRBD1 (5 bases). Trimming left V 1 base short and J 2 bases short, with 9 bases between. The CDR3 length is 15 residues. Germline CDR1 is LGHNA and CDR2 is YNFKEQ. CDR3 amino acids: CASSQGTPPYNEQFF. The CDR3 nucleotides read TGTGCCAGCAGCCAAGGGACACCACCCTACAATGAGCAGTTCTTC.

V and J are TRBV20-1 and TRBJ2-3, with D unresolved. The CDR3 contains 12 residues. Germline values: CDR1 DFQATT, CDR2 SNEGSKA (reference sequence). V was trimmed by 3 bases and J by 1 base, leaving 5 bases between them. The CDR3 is CSASEGTDTQYF. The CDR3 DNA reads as TGCAGTGCTAGTGAGGGCACAGATACGCAGTATTTT.

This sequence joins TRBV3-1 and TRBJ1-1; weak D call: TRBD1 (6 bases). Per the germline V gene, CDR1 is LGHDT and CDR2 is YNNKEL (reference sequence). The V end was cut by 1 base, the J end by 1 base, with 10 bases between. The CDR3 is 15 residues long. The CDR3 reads CASSQVRGGNTEAFF. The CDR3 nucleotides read TGTGCCAGCAGCCAAGTTCGAGGGGGGAACACTGAAGCTTTCTTT.

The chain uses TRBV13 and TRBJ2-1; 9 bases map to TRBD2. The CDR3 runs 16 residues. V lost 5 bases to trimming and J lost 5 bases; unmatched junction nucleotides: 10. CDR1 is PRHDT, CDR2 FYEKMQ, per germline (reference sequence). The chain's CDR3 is CASSAHSRGGNNEQFF. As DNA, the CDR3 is TGTGCCAGCAGCGCCCATTCGCGGGGGGGGAACAATGAGCAGTTCTTC.

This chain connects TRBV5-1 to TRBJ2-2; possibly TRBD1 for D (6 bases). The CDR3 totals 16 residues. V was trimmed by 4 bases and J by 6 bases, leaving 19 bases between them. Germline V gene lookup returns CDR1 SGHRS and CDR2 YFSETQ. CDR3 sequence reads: CASSPTRAGDAGELFF. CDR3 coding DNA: TGCGCCAGCAGCCCTACGAGGGCAGGGGATGCCGGGGAGCTGTTTTTT.

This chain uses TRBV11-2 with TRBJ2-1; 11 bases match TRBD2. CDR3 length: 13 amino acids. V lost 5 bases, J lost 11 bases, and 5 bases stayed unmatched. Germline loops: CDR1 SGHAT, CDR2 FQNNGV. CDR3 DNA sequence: TGTGCCAGCAGCCCGACTAGCGGGACCCAGCAGTTCTTC. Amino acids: CASSPTSGTQQFF.

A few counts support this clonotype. CDR3 DNA: TGTGCCAGCAGCGCGGGGACAGGGGGTTCTTTTACGGACATTCAGTACTTC. This encodes CASSAGTGGSFTDIQYF. The chain uses TRBV11-2 and TRBJ2-4, with 11 bases identical to TRBD1. After removal of 5 bases from V and 8 bases from J, the junction contained 14 bases not matched to a gene. The V gene's germline CDR1 is SGHAT and CDR2 FQNNGV. This CDR3 has 17 residues.